What follows describes a single T cell receptor beta chain. Its cognate antigen has yet to be identified. Base qualities are not recorded, but no much larger clone differs from it by a single base. This specimen belongs to a study of blood T cell repertoires in COVID-19 (dated by TCRdb to the early 2020s). In terms of the full investigation: Collaborator samples came from the United States, Italy and Spain and covered acute and convalescent phases of COVID-19. Sample metadata almost always included a de-identified subject ID, COVID-19 status, age in years and sex. The samples were drawn from two sources: the first 160 participants of the ongoing ImmuneRACE study, and over 950 subjects contributed by 6 global collaborators. Where HLA class I and class II types were available, the types were taken from metadata supplied by the sample provider, not from assay-based typing. A freely available public database, intended as a resource for researchers studying the immune response to SARS-CoV-2, is where the repertoires were released. The dataset comprised deeply sampled blood TCRbeta repertoires from subjects exposed to, actively infected with, or recovered from COVID-19. The prospective study material was composed of cDNA or gDNA derived from T cells, B-cell-depleted T cells, or PBMCs.

TCRbeta CDR3 regions were amplified from genomic DNA by means of the immunoSEQ Assay, a bias-controlled multiplex PCR. The authors' pipeline ran thus. Nucleated cell counts per sample were estimated from amplification of reference gene primers within the assay. To quantify the absolute abundance of each unique TCRbeta CDR3 rearrangement, sequence reads were collapsed and filtered. For each sample, productive Simpson clonality was calculated as the square root of Simpson's diversity index over productive rearrangements. Imported from immuneACCESS, the table was reduced by TCRdb to in-frame sequences with V and J called. These copies leave out some clones; in studies compared against another copy, an unresolved V gene accounts for under half, and the cause of the remainder is not known. The DNA was the basis for D and trimming; V, J and clone size are from that table. The sample table records around 200,000 clones; roughly 87% of these occur just once. Jointly, the top ten make up 1.9% of the sample.

What the study reported, not specific to this receptor: The quantity of clinical and demographic metadata differed by source and by participant and was supplied without curation.

Whole blood was collected in K2EDTA tubes by collaborating institutions according to the institutions' own protocols. For TCRbeta analysis, collaborators shipped samples in one of three forms: frozen whole blood, isolated PBMCs, or DNA extracted from either of those sample types. The clonotype was recovered from a man aged 35-49 years with active or convalescent COVID-19. The sample taken for sequencing was peripheral blood.

The nucleotide sequence reads as follows: TGTGCCAGCAGTTTCGGCCCTCTCGGGACAGGGGCTCTACTGAACACTGAAGCTTTCTTT. Translation gives CASSFGPLGTGALLNTEAFF. The V and J segments used are TRBV27 and TRBJ1-1, with TRBD1 matching 10 junction bases. CDR1 and CDR2 (MNHEY, SMNVEV) derive from the germline V gene (reference sequence). Reading from cysteine to phenylalanine, the CDR3 counts 20 amino acids. This entry keeps only the CDR3 DNA: 60 bases, framed from base 1. V is trimmed back by 3 bases and J by 0 bases, and the junction contains 16 bases that no gene match accounts for.